These T cell receptor beta chains were read from a single sample in a study of T cells after posttransplantation cyclophosphamide. Sequenced by immunoSEQ multiplex PCR; TCRdb stores in-frame clones only, minus some. The repertoire yields under 45,000 clones, none seen only once; the top ten contain over 5.5%. The sequenced sample consisted of PBMCs. Source of these receptors: a man aged 30-40 years in good health and a related stem cell transplant donor. Both conserved end residues are part of each CDR3. A D gene is named only where the DNA matches it firmly. Size is stated for part of the rows, as once, few or many counts, or as a class when the clone is expanded.

TRBD2 | TRBJ2-5 | few | TRBV15 | CATRPYSGSQETQYF | TGTGCCACCAGACCCTATAGCGGGTCCCAAGAGACCCAGTACTTC
TRBD1 | TRBJ2-6 | few | TRBV25-1 | CASSDYRGPGANVLTF | TGTGCCAGCAGTGATTACAGGGGGCCTGGGGCCAACGTCCTGACTTTC
NA | TRBJ1-2 | many | TRBV2 | CASREATGLRGGYTF | TGTGCCAGCAGGGAGGCTACAGGGTTAAGGGGTGGCTACACCTTC
NA | TRBJ1-4 | many | TRBV6-6 | CASSYSISEGEKLFF | TGTGCCAGCAGTTACTCGATATCTGAGGGTGAAAAACTGTTTTTT
TRBD1 | TRBJ1-1 | many | TRBV19 | CASSVGQGELGRTEAFF | TGTGCCAGTAGTGTGGGACAGGGGGAATTAGGGCGGACTGAAGCTTTCTTT
TRBD1 | TRBJ1-5 | many | TRBV12-3/TRBV12-4 | CASSFGQGRQPQHF | TGTGCCAGCAGTTTTGGACAGGGGAGACAGCCCCAGCATTTT
TRBD1 | TRBJ1-1 | many | TRBV27 | CASSWAGGEAFF | TGTGCCAGCAGTTGGGCAGGGGGTGAAGCTTTCTTT
TRBD1 | TRBJ2-7 | few | TRBV27 | CASSRAPPFEGQSSYEQYF | TGTGCCAGCAGCCGAGCGCCCCCATTTGAGGGACAGAGCTCCTACGAGCAGTACTTC
TRBD1 | TRBJ2-7 | few | TRBV23-1 | CASSQRDRVITYEQYF | TGCGCCAGCAGTCAAAGGGACAGGGTTATTACTTACGAGCAGTACTTC
NA | TRBJ1-2 | many | TRBV7-2 | CASSSSGGGGYTF | TGTGCCAGCAGCTCTAGCGGAGGGGGTGGCTACACCTTC
TRBD1 | TRBJ1-1 | NA | TRBV5-1 | CASSLGPTGGATEAFF | TGCGCCAGCAGCTTGGGCCCGACAGGGGGCGCCACTGAAGCTTTCTTT
TRBD1 | TRBJ2-7 | few | TRBV10-1 | CASSESGGQGTWEQYF | TGCGCCAGCAGTGAGTCGGGGGGACAGGGAACTTGGGAGCAGTACTTC
NA | TRBJ2-7 | many | TRBV6-2/TRBV6-3 | CASSYPIPGSYEQYF | TGTGCCAGCAGTTACCCTATTCCAGGCTCCTACGAGCAGTACTTC
NA | TRBJ1-5 | many | TRBV7-7 | CASRLKGGAGNQPQHF | TGTGCCAGCAGACTCAAAGGGGGGGCGGGCAATCAGCCCCAGCATTTT
TRBD2 | TRBJ2-3 | many | TRBV6-2/TRBV6-3 | CASSYRSRGNAADTQYF | TGTGCCAGCAGTTATAGGTCGCGGGGGAATGCGGCAGATACGCAGTATTTT
TRBD2 | TRBJ2-1 | many | TRBV5-1 | CASSLAGRGVSYNEQFF | TGCGCCAGCAGCCTTGCGGGGAGGGGAGTATCCTACAATGAGCAGTTCTTC
NA | TRBJ2-1 | many | TRBV5-8 | CASSHQGYNEQFF | TGTGCCAGCAGCCATCAGGGATACAATGAGCAGTTCTTC
NA | TRBJ1-1 | many | TRBV19 | CASSIRGGYTEAFF | TGTGCCAGTAGTATCAGGGGTGGGTACACTGAAGCTTTCTTT
NA | TRBJ1-3 | few | TRBV12-3/TRBV12-4 | CASSIQGSVSGNTIYF | TGTGCCAGCAGTATCCAGGGTTCCGTCTCTGGAAACACCATATATTTT
NA | TRBJ1-5 | NA | TRBV5-1 | CASSPGGDGQPQHF | TGCGCCAGCAGCCCTGGGGGGGACGGGCAGCCCCAGCATTTT
NA | TRBJ2-3 | many | TRBV6-2/TRBV6-3 | CASSEGLSTDTQYF | TGTGCCAGCAGCGAGGGACTTAGCACAGATACGCAGTATTTT
NA | TRBJ2-7 | NA | TRBV5-3 | CARSRWGHSYEQYF | TGTGCCAGAAGCCGGTGGGGACACTCTTACGAGCAGTACTTC
TRBD2 | TRBJ2-7 | NA | TRBV29-1 | CSVDQAGGREQYF | TGCAGCGTTGATCAAGCGGGGGGGCGAGAGCAGTACTTC
NA | TRBJ2-2 | NA | TRBV12-5 | CASTGNTGELFF | TGTGCTAGTACGGGGAACACCGGGGAGCTGTTTTTT
NA | TRBJ1-5 | many | TRBV19 | CASSIRAGQYSNQPQHF | TGTGCCAGTAGTATAAGGGCAGGGCAATATAGCAATCAGCCCCAGCATTTT
NA | TRBJ1-1 | many | TRBV27 | CASSLIGETEAFF | TGTGCCAGCAGTTTAATAGGGGAAACTGAAGCTTTCTTT
TRBD1 | TRBJ1-1 | many | TRBV6-2/TRBV6-3 | CASSSHQRQGTEAFF | TGTGCCAGCAGTTCCCACCAGAGACAGGGGACTGAAGCTTTCTTT
TRBD1 | TRBJ2-5 | many | TRBV10-1 | CARRTGLPGRETQYF | TGCGCCAGACGGACAGGGCTACCGGGGAGGGAGACCCAGTACTTC
TRBD1 | TRBJ1-1 | few | TRBV19 | CASSTSDRGDTEAFF | TGTGCCAGTAGTACCTCGGACAGGGGCGACACTGAAGCTTTCTTT
NA | TRBJ1-5 | many | TRBV7-2 | CASSWGGQGIRQPQHF | TGTGCCAGCAGCTGGGGGGGGCAGGGGATAAGGCAGCCCCAGCATTTT
NA | TRBJ2-4 | NA | TRBV25-1 | CASRGSSRGAKNIQYF | TGTGCCAGCAGGGGAAGCTCCAGGGGAGCCAAAAACATTCAGTACTTC
TRBD1 | TRBJ2-1 | many | TRBV19 | CASSHRDRVAGSYNEQFF | TGTGCCAGTAGTCACCGGGACAGGGTGGCAGGCTCCTACAATGAGCAGTTCTTC
NA | TRBJ1-1 | many | TRBV6-2/TRBV6-3 | CASSFMDRSNTEAFF | TGTGCCAGCAGTTTCATGGACAGATCGAACACTGAAGCTTTCTTT
TRBD2 | TRBJ2-1 | many | TRBV13 | CASSLSGVLYNEQFF | TGTGCCAGCAGCTTGAGCGGGGTCCTCTACAATGAGCAGTTCTTC
TRBD1 | TRBJ1-2 | many | TRBV5-5 | CASSLRTGEGYTF | TGTGCCAGCAGCCTACGGACAGGGGAAGGCTACACCTTC
NA | TRBJ2-2 | many | TRBV18 | CASSPGQPTNTGELFF | TGTGCCAGCTCACCCGGACAGCCAACCAACACCGGGGAGCTGTTTTTT
NA | TRBJ1-1 | many | TRBV5-5 | CASSFQNTEAFF | TGTGCCAGCAGCTTCCAAAACACTGAAGCTTTCTTT
TRBD1 | TRBJ1-5 | many | TRBV12-3/TRBV12-4 | CASSWDSTNQPQHF | TGTGCCAGCAGTTGGGACAGTACTAATCAGCCCCAGCATTTT
TRBD1 | TRBJ2-2 | many | TRBV2 | CASSEEGTGNTGELFF | TGTGCCAGCAGTGAAGAAGGGACAGGGAACACCGGGGAGCTGTTTTTT
NA | TRBJ2-5 | NA | TRBV6-5 | CASSYSRVRETQYF | TGTGCCAGCAGTTACTCCAGGGTTAGGGAGACCCAGTACTTC